Here is one T cell receptor (beta chain) with its context. What it binds is not known. This record belongs to a study of T cell responses to AZD1222 COVID-19 vaccine. Profiling relied on immunoSEQ multiplex PCR, and the TCRdb table lists in-frame clones only, not all of them. This sample yields fewer than 150,000 clones, of which approximately 91% are seen a single time; 4.7% belongs to the top ten. CDR3 length: 14 residues. CDR1 and CDR2 (germline): DFQATT, SNEGSKA (reference sequence). V lost 5 bases to trimming and J lost 0 bases; unmatched junction nucleotides: 6. General study results and limits: The study sampled repertoires only after the peak T cell response. Seropositive at baseline were only a handful of AZD1222 recipients.

The sequencing used peripheral blood, collected on day 0 of AZD1222 vaccination. The rearrangement joins TRBV20-1 to TRBJ2-5; 7 bases fit TRBD1. The TCR was taken from an adult in good health. The CDR3 region is CSARGQAHQETQYF. The CDR3 coding sequence is TGCAGTGCTCGTGGACAGGCGCACCAAGAGACCCAGTACTTC.